This T cell receptor (beta chain) was captured in a study of cytomegalovirus exposure and HLA in healthy donors. Study-level findings and limits: In vitro assays verified that a few CMV-associated chains recognized CMV antigens specifically.

The germline gives CDR1 MDHEN, CDR2 SYDVKM. CDR3 length equals 12 residues. Regarding this clone: Its antigen is as yet unknown. One junction end does not reproduce the germline sequence, and a read error may be involved.

Sequencing used immunoSEQ multiplex PCR; TCRdb keeps in-frame clones, though not all of them. The sample carries 130,000 or so clones, 85% to 90% recorded once. The chain recombines TRBV28 with TRBJ1-4; tentatively, D is TRBD1 (5 bases). Sequencing input: PBMCs. The receptor was derived from a woman aged 25 to 39 in good health and CMV-seropositive. The CDR3 DNA reads as TGTGCCAGCAGCTTTCGTCCCGGGGGGGAGACTTTT. This sequence encodes CASSFRPGGETF.